The present entry profiles one TCR beta chain with its context. In its sample, this clone was seen a few times. Its antigen has not been determined. No clone much larger than this one lies a single base away; base qualities are absent. The data belong to a study of technical replicates of blood from a handful of donors (dated by TCRdb to about 2017). Library preparation used the immunoSEQ multiplex PCR assay. TCRdb retrieved this table from immuneACCESS and kept in-frame rearrangements only. Not all clones are present; in checked studies, unresolved V genes account for under half, and no reason is known for the remainder. Counted in this sample were around 85,000 clones; 90% to 95% of them appeared once. About 0.26% of the sample is held by the ten biggest clonotypes. Reading the germline V gene gives CDR1 SGHRS and CDR2 YFSETQ. V and J lose 0 bases and 0 bases, and a span of 18 bases separates them. The CDR3 runs 18 residues from the cysteine to the phenylalanine. CDR3 DNA only is kept here, 54 bases in frame from base 1.

Sample: T cells isolated from PBMCs. The V gene is TRBV5-1 and the J gene is TRBJ1-1; tentative D gene TRBD1, with 5 bases matching. The clonotype originates from a human donor in good health. CDR3 reads: CASSLERGSGSMNTEAFF. Here is the DNA: TGCGCCAGCAGCTTGGAACGGGGGTCGGGGAGCATGAACACTGAAGCTTTCTTT.